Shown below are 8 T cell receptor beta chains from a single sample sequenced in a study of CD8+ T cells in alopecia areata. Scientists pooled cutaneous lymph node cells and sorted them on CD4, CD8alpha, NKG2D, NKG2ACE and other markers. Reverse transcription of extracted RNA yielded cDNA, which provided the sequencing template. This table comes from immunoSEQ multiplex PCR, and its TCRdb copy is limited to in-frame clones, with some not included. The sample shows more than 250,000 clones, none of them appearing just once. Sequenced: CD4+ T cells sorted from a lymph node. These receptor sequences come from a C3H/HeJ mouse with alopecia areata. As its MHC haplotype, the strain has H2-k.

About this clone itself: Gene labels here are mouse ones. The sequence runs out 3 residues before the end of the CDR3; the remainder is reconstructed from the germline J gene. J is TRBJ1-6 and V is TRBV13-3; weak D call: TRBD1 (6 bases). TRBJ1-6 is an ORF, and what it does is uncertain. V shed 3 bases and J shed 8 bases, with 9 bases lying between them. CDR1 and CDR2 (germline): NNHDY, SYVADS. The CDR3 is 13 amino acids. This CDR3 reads CASSGRQDSPLYF. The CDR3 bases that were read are TGTGCCAGCAGTGGCAGACAGGATTCGCCC.

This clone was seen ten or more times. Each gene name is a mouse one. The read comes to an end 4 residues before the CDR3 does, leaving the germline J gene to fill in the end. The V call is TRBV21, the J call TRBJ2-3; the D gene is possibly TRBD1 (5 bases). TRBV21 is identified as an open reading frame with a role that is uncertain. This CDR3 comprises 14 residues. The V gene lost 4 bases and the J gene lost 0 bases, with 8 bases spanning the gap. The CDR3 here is CASSRQSSAETLYF. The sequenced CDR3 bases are TGTGCTAGCAGTCGACAGAGTAGTGCAGAA.

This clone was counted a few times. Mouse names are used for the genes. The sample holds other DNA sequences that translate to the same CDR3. The part of the CDR3 DNA that was read is TGTGCCAGCGGTGATCCGGGACTGGGGTATGCT. It specifies CASGDPGLGYA. The complete CDR3 protein is CASGDPGLGYAEQFF. This chain uses TRBV13-2 with TRBJ2-1; 10 bases align to TRBD2. Coverage ceases 4 residues before the CDR3 finishes, and the germline J gene fills in the end. With V trimmed by 1 base and J by 4 bases, 2 bases remained unmatched. This CDR3 comprises 15 residues. Per germline, CDR1 NNHNN and CDR2 SYGAGS (reference sequence).

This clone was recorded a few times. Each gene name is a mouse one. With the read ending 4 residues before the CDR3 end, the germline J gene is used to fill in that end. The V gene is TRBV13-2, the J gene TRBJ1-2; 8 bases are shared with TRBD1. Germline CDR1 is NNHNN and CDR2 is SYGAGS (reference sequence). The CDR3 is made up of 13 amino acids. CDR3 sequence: CASGDRTGPDYTF. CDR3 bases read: TGTGCCAGCGGTGACCGGACAGGGCCC.

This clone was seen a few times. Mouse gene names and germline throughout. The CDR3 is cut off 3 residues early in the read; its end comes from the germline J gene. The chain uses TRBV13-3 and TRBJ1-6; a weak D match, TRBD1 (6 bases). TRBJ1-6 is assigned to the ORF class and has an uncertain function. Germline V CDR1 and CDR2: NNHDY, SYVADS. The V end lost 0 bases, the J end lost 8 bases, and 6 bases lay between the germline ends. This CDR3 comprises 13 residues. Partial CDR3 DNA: TGTGCCAGCAGTGATGGGACAGATTCGCCC. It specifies CASSDGTDSP. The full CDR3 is CASSDGTDSPLYF.

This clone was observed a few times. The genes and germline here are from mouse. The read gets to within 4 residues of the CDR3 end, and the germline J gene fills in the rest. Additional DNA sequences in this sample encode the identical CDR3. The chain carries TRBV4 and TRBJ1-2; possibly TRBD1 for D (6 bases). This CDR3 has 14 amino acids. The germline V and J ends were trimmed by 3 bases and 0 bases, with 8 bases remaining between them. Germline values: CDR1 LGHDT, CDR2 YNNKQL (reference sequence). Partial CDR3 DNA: TGTGCCAGCAGCTACAGGGGAACAAACTCC. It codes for CASSYRGTNS. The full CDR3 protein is CASSYRGTNSDYTF.

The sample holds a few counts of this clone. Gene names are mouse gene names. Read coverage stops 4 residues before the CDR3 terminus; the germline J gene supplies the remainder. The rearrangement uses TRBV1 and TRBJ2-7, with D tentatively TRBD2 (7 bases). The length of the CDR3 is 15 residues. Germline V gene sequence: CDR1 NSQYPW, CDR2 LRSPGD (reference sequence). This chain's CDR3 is CTCSAGGAQRDEQYF. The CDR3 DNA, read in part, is TGCACCTGCAGTGCAGGGGGGGCGCAAAGGGAT.

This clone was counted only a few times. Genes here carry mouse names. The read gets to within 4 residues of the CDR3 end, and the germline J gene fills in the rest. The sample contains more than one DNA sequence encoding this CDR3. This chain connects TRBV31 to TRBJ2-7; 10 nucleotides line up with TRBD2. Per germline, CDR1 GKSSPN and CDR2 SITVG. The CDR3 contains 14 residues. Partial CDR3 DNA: TGTGCCTGGAGTCCCGGACTGGGGGATTAT. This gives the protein CAWSPGLGDY. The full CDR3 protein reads CAWSPGLGDYEQYF.